What follows describes a single T cell receptor (beta chain). Antigen: not known. The sample belongs to a study of T cells in lung cancer brain metastases. Marked H&E slides guided macrodissection of tumor areas from a few unstained, deparaffinized approximately 9.9 um sections. CDR1 is MNHEY, CDR2 SVGAGI, per germline. The CDR3 totals 13 residues. The V end lost 7 bases, the J end lost 8 bases, and 17 bases lay between the germline ends. Clones were read by immunoSEQ multiplex PCR, and TCRdb kept only the in-frame ones, dropping some. The table records roughly 4,700 clones, 84% of them present only once. Study-level points and caveats: Most clones were lesion-specific, with limited overlap between paired lesions (Morisita roughly 0.25).

This clonotype was sampled from a woman in her forties or fifties with non-small cell lung cancer. The sample taken for sequencing was tumor tissue from the primary lung tumor. V gene TRBV6-5 combines with J gene TRBJ2-5; weak D call: TRBD2 (5 bases). This CDR3 reads CASIRAGQGTQYF. CDR3 sequence (DNA): TGTGCCAGCATTCGGGCGGGCCAAGGCACCCAGTACTTC.